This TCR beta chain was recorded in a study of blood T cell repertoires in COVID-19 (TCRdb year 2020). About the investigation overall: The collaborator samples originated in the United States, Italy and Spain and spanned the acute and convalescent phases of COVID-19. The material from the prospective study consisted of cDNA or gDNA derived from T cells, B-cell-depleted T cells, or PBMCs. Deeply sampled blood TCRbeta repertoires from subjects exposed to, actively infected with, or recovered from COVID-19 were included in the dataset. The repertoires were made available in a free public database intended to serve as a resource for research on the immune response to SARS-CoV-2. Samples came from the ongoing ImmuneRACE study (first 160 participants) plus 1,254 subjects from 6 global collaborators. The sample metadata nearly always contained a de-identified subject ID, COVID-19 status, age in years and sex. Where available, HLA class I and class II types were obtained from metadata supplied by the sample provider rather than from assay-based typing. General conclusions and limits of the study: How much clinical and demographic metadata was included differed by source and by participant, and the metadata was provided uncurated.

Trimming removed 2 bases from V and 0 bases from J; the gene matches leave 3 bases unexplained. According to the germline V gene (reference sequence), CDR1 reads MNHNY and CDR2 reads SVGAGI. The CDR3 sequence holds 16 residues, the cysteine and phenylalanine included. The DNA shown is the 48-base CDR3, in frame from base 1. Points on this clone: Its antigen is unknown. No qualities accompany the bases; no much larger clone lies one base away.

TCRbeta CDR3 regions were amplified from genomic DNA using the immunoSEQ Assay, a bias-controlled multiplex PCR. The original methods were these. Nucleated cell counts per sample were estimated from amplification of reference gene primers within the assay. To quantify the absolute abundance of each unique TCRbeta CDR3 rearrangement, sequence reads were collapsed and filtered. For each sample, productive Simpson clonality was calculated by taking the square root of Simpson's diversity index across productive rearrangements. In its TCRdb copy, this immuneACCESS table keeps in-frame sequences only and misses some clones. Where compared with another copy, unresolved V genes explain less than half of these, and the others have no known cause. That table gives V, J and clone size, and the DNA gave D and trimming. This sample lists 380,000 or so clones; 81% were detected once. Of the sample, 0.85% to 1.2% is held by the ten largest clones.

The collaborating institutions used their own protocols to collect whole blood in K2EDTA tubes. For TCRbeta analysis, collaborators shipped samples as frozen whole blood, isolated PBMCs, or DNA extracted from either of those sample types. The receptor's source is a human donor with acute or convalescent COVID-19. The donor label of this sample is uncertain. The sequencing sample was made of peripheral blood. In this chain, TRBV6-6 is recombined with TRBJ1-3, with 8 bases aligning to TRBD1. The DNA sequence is TGTGCCAGCAGTTACCCCGGGACAGGCTCTGGAAACACCATATATTTT. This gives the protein CASSYPGTGSGNTIYF.